This T cell receptor beta chain was obtained from a study of cytomegalovirus exposure and HLA in healthy donors. On this clone: Antigen unknown.

Assay used: immunoSEQ multiplex PCR; TCRdb lists only in-frame clones, some missing. Of 300,000 to 400,000 clones listed, over 75% are singletons. CDR1 is SGHKS, CDR2 YYEKEE, per germline (reference sequence). The CDR3 sequence is 15 residues long. V was shortened by 0 bases and J by 8 bases, with 17 bases between the two germline ends. Notes on the study in general: Researchers counted approximately 160 TCR beta chains as cytomegalovirus-associated.

Sequencing input: PBMCs. V usage is TRBV5-5 and J usage is TRBJ1-2; D perhaps matches TRBD1 (6 bases). This clonotype was sampled from a man aged 30-40 years in good health and CMV-seronegative. The CDR3 nucleotides read TGTGCCAGCAGCTTGGCTGTTCCAGGGGCTTGGGGCTACACCTTC. Translated: CASSLAVPGAWGYTF.